The rows below give T cell receptor beta chains drawn from one sample of a study of cytomegalovirus exposure and HLA in healthy donors. The data were produced by immunoSEQ multiplex PCR, yet TCRdb's version contains in-frame clones alone and is incomplete. The data show 200,000 or so clones, approximately 88% seen once. Sequencing was carried out using PBMCs. The receptors shown here come from a boy aged 2 to 10 in good health and CMV-seronegative. Both conserved end residues are part of each CDR3. The D gene is left open where the match is weak. The size field is filled for only some rows; it gives once, few, many or a size class.

once 13 TRBJ2-5 TRBV5-1 NA TGCGCCAGCAGCTTGGATCAGGGAGAGACCCAGTACTTC CASSLDQGETQYF
once 14 TRBJ2-7 TRBV6-1 TRBD1 TGTGCCAGCTGGGGGACAGGGAATCCCTACGAGCAGTACTTC CASWGTGNPYEQYF
NA 14 TRBJ2-7 TRBV5-6 TRBD1 TGTGCCAGCAGCTGGGGGACAGGGACCTACGAGCAGTACTTC CASSWGTGTYEQYF
NA 15 TRBJ2-1 TRBV9 NA TGTGCCAGCAGCGTAGGGGGGGGCTTAGAAAATGAGCAGTTCTTC CASSVGGGLENEQFF
NA 14 TRBJ2-7 TRBV7-9 TRBD1 TGTGCCAGCAGCTACGGGACAGGGAAGGGCGAGCAGTACTTC CASSYGTGKGEQYF
once 15 TRBJ1-2 TRBV6-7 NA TGTGCCAGCAGTTACTCATCAAGGGGGTTCTATGGCTACACCTTC CASSYSSRGFYGYTF
NA 15 TRBJ1-6 TRBV5-1 NA TGCGCCAGCAGCTTGGTTAGGGGGTTTAATTCACCCCTCCACTTT CASSLVRGFNSPLHF
few 14 TRBJ2-3 TRBV11-3 TRBD2 TGTGCCAGCAGTTCCGGGACTAGCGACGATACGCAGTATTTT CASSSGTSDDTQYF
NA 15 TRBJ1-1 TRBV19 NA TGTGCCAGTAGTATAGTCAGGGGCTGGAACACTGAAGCTTTCTTT CASSIVRGWNTEAFF
few 11 TRBJ1-1 TRBV5-6 NA TGTGCCAGCAGCTTTGGGAGTGAAGCTTTCTTT CASSFGSEAFF
NA 14 TRBJ1-3 TRBV6-5 TRBD1 TGTGCCAGCAGTACAGGGGGGACTGGAAACACCATATATTTT CASSTGGTGNTIYF
NA 15 TRBJ2-5 TRBV19 TRBD2 TGTGCCAGTAGTATGGGGGGACTAGAGGAAGAGACCCAGTACTTC CASSMGGLEEETQYF
once 16 TRBJ1-3 TRBV28 NA TGTGCCAGCAGCCAACCGGGGAGCAGCTCTGGAAACACCATATATTTT CASSQPGSSSGNTIYF
once 14 TRBJ1-6 TRBV30 TRBD1 TGTGCCTGGGGGACAGGGGTGGGGAATTCACCCCTCCACTTT CAWGTGVGNSPLHF
NA 14 TRBJ2-7 TRBV7-2 NA TGTGCCAGCAGCTTAGGCCCGGGGGCCTACGAGCAGTACTTC CASSLGPGAYEQYF
NA 15 TRBJ2-7 TRBV27 TRBD1 TGTGCCAGCAGTGAGACAGGGGGCGATGCCTACGAGCAGTACTTC CASSETGGDAYEQYF
few 16 TRBJ2-3 TRBV5-1 TRBD2 TGCGCCAGCAGGTTTTCTGGCGGGAGTGGCACAGATACGCAGTATTTT CASRFSGGSGTDTQYF
NA 16 TRBJ1-3 TRBV5-6 TRBD1 TGTGCCAGCAGCTCCGGGACAGGGTTTGTAGGAAACACCATATATTTT CASSSGTGFVGNTIYF
NA 14 TRBJ1-6 TRBV5-1 NA TGCGCCAGCAGCTTCGGTCGCGCTAATTCACCCCTCCACTTT CASSFGRANSPLHF
NA 13 TRBJ1-1 TRBV2 NA TGTGCCAGCAGCGCCTTAGGCGCAGGGAGGGCTTTCTTT CASSALGAGRAFF
few 16 TRBJ2-2 TRBV11-3 TRBD2 TGTGCCAGCAGCAACGGACTAGCGGGGAACACCGGGGAGCTGTTTTTT CASSNGLAGNTGELFF
NA 14 TRBJ1-1 TRBV11-2 TRBD1 TGTGCCAGCAGCTTAGGACAGGGATCGTCTGAAGCTTTCTTT CASSLGQGSSEAFF
NA 15 TRBJ1-2 TRBV6-5 NA TGTGCCAGCAGTTACGCCAGGTACTCTAACTATGGCTACACCTTC CASSYARYSNYGYTF
once 11 TRBJ1-2 TRBV28 TRBD1 TGTGCCAGCAGTTACAGGGGTGGCTACACCTTC CASSYRGGYTF
NA 19 TRBJ2-1 TRBV6-1 TRBD2 TGTGCCAGCAGTGAAGCCCATGGACTAGCGGGAGGGTTGGGGAATGAGCAGTTCTTC CASSEAHGLAGGLGNEQFF
NA 17 TRBJ1-4 TRBV15 NA TGTGCCACCAGCACCAACCCCGCAGGGGCAACTAATGAAAAACTGTTTTTT CATSTNPAGATNEKLFF
NA 15 TRBJ1-5 TRBV4-1 NA TGCGCCAGCAGCCAAGATCATGAGCCCCAGCGGCCCCAGCATTTT CASSQDHEPQRPQHF
NA 15 TRBJ2-5 TRBV19 TRBD2 TGTGCCAGTAGTATCCTAGCGGGGGGACGTGAGACCCAGTACTTC CASSILAGGRETQYF
NA 15 TRBJ1-2 TRBV6-1 NA TGTGCCAGCAGTGAAGTAACGGGGAAGATGGATGGCTACACCTTC CASSEVTGKMDGYTF
few 17 TRBJ1-2 TRBV5-4 NA TGTGCCAGCAGCTTGGAGGTAGGAGGCATTGGGGACTATGGCTACACCTTC CASSLEVGGIGDYGYTF
NA 15 TRBJ2-5 TRBV7-8 TRBD1 TGTGCCAGCAGCTCACTACAGGGGGTCCAAGAGACCCAGTACTTC CASSSLQGVQETQYF
NA 14 TRBJ1-2 TRBV27 NA TGTGCCAGCAGTCCGGGGCGGGGGCTCGGTGGCTACACCTTC CASSPGRGLGGYTF
NA 13 TRBJ2-4 TRBV27 NA TGTGCCAGCAGACAGGGCCTGGGAAACATTCAGTACTTC CASRQGLGNIQYF
NA 14 TRBJ2-1 TRBV19 TRBD2 TGTGCCAGTAGAACTAGCGGCTCCTACAATGAGCAGTTCTTC CASRTSGSYNEQFF
NA 17 TRBJ2-3 TRBV12-5 TRBD2 TGTGCTAGTGCTCTGGGACTAGCGGAATCCTCCACAGATACGCAGTATTTT CASALGLAESSTDTQYF
NA 17 TRBJ2-1 TRBV7-2 TRBD2 TGTGCCAGCAGCTTAGCGCTGGGGCTAGCGGGGGACAATGAGCAGTTCTTC CASSLALGLAGDNEQFF
NA 14 TRBJ2-1 TRBV6-1 TRBD1 TGTGCCAGCACGAACAGGGGGGAAGCGAATGAGCAGTTCTTC CASTNRGEANEQFF
NA 13 TRBJ2-5 TRBV5-4 NA TGTGCCAGCAGCTTGGTGTCCGAAGAGACCCAGTACTTC CASSLVSEETQYF
NA 17 TRBJ2-1 TRBV4-1 NA TGCGCCAGCAGCCAAGAAGGGGCACCCCAACCTAGCAATGAGCAGTTCTTC CASSQEGAPQPSNEQFF
NA 14 TRBJ1-1 TRBV6-6 NA TGTGCCAGCAGTTACTCGAGAGGGCGCGCTGAAGCTTTCTTT CASSYSRGRAEAFF
once 13 TRBJ2-7 TRBV6-1 TRBD2 TGTGCCAGCAGTGAAAGGCGGGAGGGGGCGCAGTACTTC CASSERREGAQYF
NA 14 TRBJ2-2 TRBV15 NA TGTGCCACCAGCGCCAGGCAGGTCACCGGGGAGCTGTTTTTT CATSARQVTGELFF
NA 14 TRBJ1-4 TRBV29-1 TRBD1 TGCAGCGTTGTGGACAGGGGGAGGGGGGAAAAACTGTTTTTT CSVVDRGRGEKLFF
NA 15 TRBJ2-2 TRBV5-6 NA TGTGCCAGCAGCTTGGCAGGAACGAACACCGGGGAGCTGTTTTTT CASSLAGTNTGELFF